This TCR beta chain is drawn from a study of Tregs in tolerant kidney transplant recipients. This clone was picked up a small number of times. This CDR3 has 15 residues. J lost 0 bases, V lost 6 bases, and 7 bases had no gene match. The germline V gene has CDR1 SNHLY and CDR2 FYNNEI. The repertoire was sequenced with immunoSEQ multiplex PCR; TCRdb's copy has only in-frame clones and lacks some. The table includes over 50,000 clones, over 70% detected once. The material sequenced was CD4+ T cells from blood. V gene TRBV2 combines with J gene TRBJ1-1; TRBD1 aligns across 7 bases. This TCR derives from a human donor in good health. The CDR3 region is CASSSRQGLNTEAFF. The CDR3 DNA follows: TGTGCCAGCAGCAGTCGACAGGGACTGAACACTGAAGCTTTCTTT.